Below are 9 T cell receptor beta chains sequenced from a single sample in a study of blood T cell repertoires in COVID-19. Clones were sequenced by immunoSEQ multiplex PCR, and TCRdb holds only the in-frame ones, with some missing. The repertoire has some 200,000 clones, roughly 84% of them found once; the top ten carry 9.7%. Source material: peripheral blood. The source is a man between 50 and 59 years old with active or convalescent COVID-19.

This chain links TRBV3-1 (or the pseudogene TRBV3-2) with TRBJ2-7; 8 bases are a match to TRBD2. In germline, CDR1 is LGHDT, CDR2 YNNKEL (reference sequence). There are 13 residues in the CDR3. Unmatched junction bases numbered 6, after V lost 4 bases and J lost 7 bases. Here the CDR3 reads CASSLGTSGEQYV. For the CDR3, the DNA is TGTGCCAGCAGCCTTGGGACTAGTGGGGAGCAGTACGTC.

The rearrangement uses TRBV5-1 and TRBJ1-1; TRBD1 might be the D (5 bases). V lost 4 bases, J lost 5 bases, and 18 bases lay in between. Germline lookup yields CDR1 SGHRS and CDR2 YFSETQ. The CDR3 has 15 amino acids. In DNA, the CDR3 is TGCGCCAGCAGCGACCTGACAGCAGTTAGTACTGAAGCTTTCTTT. It codes for CASSDLTAVSTEAFF.

The CDR3 nucleotides read TGTGCCAGTCTTCCTGAGGGGACTTTAGCGACGGGCTACACCTTC. Encoded protein: CASLPEGTLATGYTF. The chain carries TRBV2 and TRBJ1-2; possibly TRBD1 for D (5 bases). The germline V gene has CDR1 SNHLY and CDR2 FYNNEI. Trimming left V 9 bases short and J 8 bases short, with 25 bases between. There are 15 residues in the CDR3. Complete variable domain (other parts from reference TRBV2 and TRBJ1-2): EPEVTQTPSHQVTQMGQEVILRCVPISNHLYFYWYRQILGQKVEFLVSFYNNEISEKSEIFDDQFSVERPDGSNFTLKIRSTKLEDSAMYFCASLPEGTLATGYTFGSGTRLTVV.

This chain joins TRBV7-8 and TRBJ2-2; 12 bases fit TRBD2. The trim removed 0 bases at V and 4 bases at J, leaving 6 bases unmatched. The germline V gene has CDR1 SGHVS and CDR2 FQNEAQ. This CDR3 comprises 18 residues. Here the CDR3 reads CASSLALAGGRITGELFF. CDR3 in DNA: TGTGCCAGCAGCTTAGCGCTAGCGGGGGGGCGGATCACCGGGGAGCTGTTTTTT.

Only a few counts were recorded for this clone. This chain joins TRBV5-5 and TRBJ1-2, with D maybe TRBD1 (5 bases). Germline CDR1 reads SGHKS; CDR2 reads YYEKEE (reference sequence). This CDR3 spans 14 amino acids. Trimming shortened V by 4 bases and J by 5 bases, and 15 bases separated the two germline ends. CDR3 in amino acids: CASSSSGPEYGYTF. CDR3 nucleotides: TGTGCCAGCAGCAGCTCAGGGCCGGAGTATGGCTACACCTTC. Variable domain in full (rest from reference TRBV5-5 and TRBJ1-2): DAGVTQSPTHLIKTRGQQVTLRCSPISGHKSVSWYQQVLGQGPQFIFQYYEKEERGRGNFPDRFSARQFPNYSSELNVNALLLGDSALYLCASSSSGPEYGYTFGSGTRLTVV.

This chain links TRBV7-8 with TRBJ1-1; the match to TRBD1 covers 7 bases. The CDR3 is made up of 13 amino acids. From germline, CDR1 is SGHVS and CDR2 FQNEAQ. The V gene end was trimmed by 5 bases and the J gene end by 7 bases; junction bases not matched to a gene: 7. The CDR3 loop reads CASSPDRVSEAFF. The CDR3 coding sequence is TGTGCCAGCAGCCCTGACAGGGTCAGTGAAGCTTTCTTT.

V and J are TRBV18 and TRBJ1-1; TRBD1 matches 7 bases. Trimming removed 6 bases from V and 0 bases from J; junction bases left unmatched: 10. Germline V gives CDR1 KGHSH, CDR2 LQKENI. This CDR3 has 16 residues. CDR3 coding DNA: TGTGCCAGCTCCCCGAGGGACAGCCTATTGAACACTGAAGCTTTCTTT. Amino acids: CASSPRDSLLNTEAFF.

The V and J genes are TRBV2 and TRBJ2-1; TRBD2 matches 9 bases. The trim removed 7 bases at V and 7 bases at J, leaving 8 bases unmatched. Germline-derived CDR1 and CDR2 are SNHLY and FYNNEI. CDR3 size: 14 residues. The CDR3 DNA is TGTGCCAGCAATGGCGGGAGGGCCGGGAATGAGCAGTTCTTC. It codes for CASNGGRAGNEQFF.

The rearrangement joins TRBV9 to TRBJ1-3; TRBD1 matches 7 bases. The CDR3 consists of 16 residues. J lost 0 bases, V lost 5 bases, and 8 bases had no gene match. Germline loops: CDR1 SGDLS, CDR2 YYNGEE. The DNA of the CDR3 is TGTGCCAGCAGTCTTGGGGACAGTAGCTCTGGAAACACCATATATTTT. Protein: CASSLGDSSSGNTIYF.